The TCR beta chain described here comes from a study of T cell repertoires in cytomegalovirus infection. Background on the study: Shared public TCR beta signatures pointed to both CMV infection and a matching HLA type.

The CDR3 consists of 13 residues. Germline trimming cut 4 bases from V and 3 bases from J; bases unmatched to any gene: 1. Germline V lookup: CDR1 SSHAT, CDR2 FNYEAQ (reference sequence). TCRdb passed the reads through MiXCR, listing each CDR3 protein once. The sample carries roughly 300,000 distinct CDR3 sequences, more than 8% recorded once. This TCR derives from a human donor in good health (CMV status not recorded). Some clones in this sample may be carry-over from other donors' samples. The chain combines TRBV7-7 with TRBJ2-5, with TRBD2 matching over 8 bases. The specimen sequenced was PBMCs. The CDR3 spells CASSWGLEETQYF. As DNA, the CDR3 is TGTGCCAGCAGCTGGGGACTAGAAGAGACCCAGTACTTC.